The clone carrying this T cell receptor (beta chain) is classed as medium-sized. Trimming shortened V by 3 bases and J by 0 bases, and 9 bases separated the two germline ends. The CDR3 consists of 14 residues. Per the germline V gene, CDR1 is ENHRY and CDR2 is SYGVKD. The assay was immunoSEQ multiplex PCR, and TCRdb's table has in-frame clones only and misses some. Of over 35,000 clones detected, 82% appear once; the ten largest clones hold roughly 20%. The sample comes from a study of OX40 agonist ivuxolimab in advanced cancers. The rearrangement links TRBV10-3 to TRBJ2-7; D uncertain. The starting material was CD4+ or CD8+ T cells sorted from blood, obtained in a trial of the OX40 agonist ivuxolimab. This clonotype was sampled from an adult with an advanced solid tumor such as melanoma, head and neck, liver or kidney cancer. The CDR3, as DNA: TGTGCCATCAGTGAAGGGCAGGCCTCCTACGAGCAGTACTTC. This codes for CAISEGQASYEQYF.